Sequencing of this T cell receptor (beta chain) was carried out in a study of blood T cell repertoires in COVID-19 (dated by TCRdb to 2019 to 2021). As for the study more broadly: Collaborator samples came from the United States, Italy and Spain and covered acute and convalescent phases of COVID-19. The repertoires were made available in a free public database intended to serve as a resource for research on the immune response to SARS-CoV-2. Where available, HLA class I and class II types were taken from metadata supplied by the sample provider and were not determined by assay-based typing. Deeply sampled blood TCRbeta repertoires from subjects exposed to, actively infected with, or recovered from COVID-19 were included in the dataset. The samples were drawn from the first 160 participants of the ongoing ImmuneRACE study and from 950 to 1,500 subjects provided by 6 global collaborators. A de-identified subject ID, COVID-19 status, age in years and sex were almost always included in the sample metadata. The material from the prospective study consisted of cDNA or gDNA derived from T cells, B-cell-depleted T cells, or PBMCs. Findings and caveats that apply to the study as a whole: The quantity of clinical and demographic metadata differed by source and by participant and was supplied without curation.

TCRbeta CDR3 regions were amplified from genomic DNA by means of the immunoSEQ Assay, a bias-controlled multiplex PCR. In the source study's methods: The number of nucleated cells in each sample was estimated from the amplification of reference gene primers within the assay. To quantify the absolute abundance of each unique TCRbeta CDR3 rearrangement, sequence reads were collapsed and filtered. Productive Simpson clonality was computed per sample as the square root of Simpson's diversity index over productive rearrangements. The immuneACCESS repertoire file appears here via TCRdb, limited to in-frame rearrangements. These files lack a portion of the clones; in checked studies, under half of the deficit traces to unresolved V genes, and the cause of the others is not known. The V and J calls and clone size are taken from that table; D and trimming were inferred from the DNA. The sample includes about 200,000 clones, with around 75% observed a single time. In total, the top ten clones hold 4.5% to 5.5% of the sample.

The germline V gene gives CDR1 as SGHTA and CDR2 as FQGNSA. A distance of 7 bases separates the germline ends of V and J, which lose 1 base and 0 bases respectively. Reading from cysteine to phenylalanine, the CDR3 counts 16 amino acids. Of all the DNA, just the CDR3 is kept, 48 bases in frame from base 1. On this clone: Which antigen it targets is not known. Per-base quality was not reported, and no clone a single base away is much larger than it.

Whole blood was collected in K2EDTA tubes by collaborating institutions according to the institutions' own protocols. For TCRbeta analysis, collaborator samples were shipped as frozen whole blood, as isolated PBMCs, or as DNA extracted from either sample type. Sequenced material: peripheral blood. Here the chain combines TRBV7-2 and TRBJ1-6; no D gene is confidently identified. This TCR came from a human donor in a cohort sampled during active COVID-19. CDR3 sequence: CASSLDASSYNSPLHF. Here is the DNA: TGTGCCAGCAGCTTAGACGCGAGCTCCTATAATTCACCCCTCCACTTT.